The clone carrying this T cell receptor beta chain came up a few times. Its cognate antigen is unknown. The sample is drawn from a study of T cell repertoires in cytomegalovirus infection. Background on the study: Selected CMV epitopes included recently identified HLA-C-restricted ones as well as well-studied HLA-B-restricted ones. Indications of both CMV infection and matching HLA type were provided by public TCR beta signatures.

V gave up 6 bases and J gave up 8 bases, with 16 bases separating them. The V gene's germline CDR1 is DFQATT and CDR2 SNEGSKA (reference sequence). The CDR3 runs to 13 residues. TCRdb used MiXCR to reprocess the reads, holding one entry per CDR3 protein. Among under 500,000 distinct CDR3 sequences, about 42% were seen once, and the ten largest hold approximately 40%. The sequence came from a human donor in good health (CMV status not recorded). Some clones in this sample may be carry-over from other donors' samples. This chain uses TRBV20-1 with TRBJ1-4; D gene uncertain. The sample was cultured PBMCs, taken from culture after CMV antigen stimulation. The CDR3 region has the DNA TGCAGTGCCACGCCTCCCTTCGAGGAAAAACTGTTTTTT. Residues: CSATPPFEEKLFF.